These 31 T cell receptor beta chains were all obtained from the same sample, sequenced in a study of blood T cell repertoires in COVID-19. Profiling relied on immunoSEQ multiplex PCR, and the TCRdb table lists in-frame clones only, not all of them. The sample has about 230,000 clones; nearly 90% are singletons. Source material: peripheral blood. Receptors were obtained from a woman aged 18-29 years who had recovered from COVID-19.

The V call is TRBV7-6, the J call TRBJ2-2, with 8 bases matching TRBD1. CDR3 length equals 16 residues. The ends lost 6 bases at V and 0 bases at J; junction bases unmatched: 6. CDR1 is SGHVS, CDR2 FNYEAQ, per germline. The CDR3 loop is CASRRDRGSNTGELFF. The CDR3 nucleotides read TGTGCCAGCAGAAGAGACAGGGGATCGAACACCGGGGAGCTGTTTTTT.

The genes are TRBV14 and TRBJ1-5; D uncertain. The V end lost 1 base, the J end lost 11 bases, and 9 bases lay between the germline ends. Germline lookup yields CDR1 SGHDN and CDR2 FVKESK. CDR3 length: 12 residues. CDR3 in amino acids: CASSQGYGSQHF. The DNA of the CDR3 is TGTGCCAGCAGCCAAGGGTACGGGTCCCAGCATTTT.

The rearrangement uses TRBV15 and TRBJ1-5; weak D call: TRBD1 (5 bases). Germline lookup yields CDR1 LNHNV and CDR2 YYDKDF (reference sequence). This CDR3 has 17 residues. V was pared by 0 bases and J by 4 bases, with 16 bases between. The CDR3 region is CATSRDVQGVRNQPQHF. CDR3 coding DNA: TGTGCCACCAGCAGAGATGTCCAGGGCGTTAGAAATCAGCCCCAGCATTTT.

The J gene is TRBJ2-1, the V gene TRBV9, with D hard to call. Germline CDR1 is SGDLS and CDR2 is YYNGEE. V shed 4 bases and J shed 9 bases, with 11 bases lying between them. The CDR3 has 12 residues. The CDR3, as DNA: TGTGCCAGCAGCCCGACTTGGAGTGAGCAGTTCTTC. Translated, it gives CASSPTWSEQFF.

The chain couples TRBV19 to TRBJ2-5; 11 nucleotides line up with TRBD2. V was clipped by 6 bases and J by 2 bases; unmatched bases: 5. This CDR3 is built from 15 residues. From germline, CDR1 is LNHDA and CDR2 SQIVND (reference sequence). CDR3 bases: TGTGCCAGTAGCGGGCTAGCGGGAGGTCAAGAGACCCAGTACTTC. Translation: CASSGLAGGQETQYF.

The chain is built from TRBV30 and TRBJ2-7, with 7 bases matching TRBD2. The CDR3 length is 12 residues. J gave up 3 bases and V 5 bases, and 4 bases lay outside the gene matches. Germline CDR1 is GTSNPN and CDR2 is SVGIG (reference sequence). The CDR3 is CAWGRAGYEQYF. The CDR3 DNA reads TGTGCCTGGGGGAGGGCGGGCTACGAGCAGTACTTC. Filled out from reference TRBV30 and TRBJ2-7, the complete variable domain reads SQTIHQWPATLVQPVGSPLSLECTVEGTSNPNLYWYRQAAGRGLQLLFYSVGIGQISSEVPQNLSASRPQDRQFILSSKKLLLSDSGFYLCAWGRAGYEQYFGPGTRLTVT.

The gene calls are TRBV13 and TRBJ2-1; D is ambiguous. There are 12 residues in the CDR3. The ends were cut back, 2 bases at V and 7 bases at J, with 6 bases in the middle. Germline V gene data show CDR1 as PRHDT and CDR2 as FYEKMQ (reference sequence). DNA for the CDR3: TGTGCCAGCAGCTTATCAATGAATGAGCAGTTCTTC. Protein product: CASSLSMNEQFF. The variable domain in full, with the rest retrieved from reference TRBV13 and TRBJ2-1, is AAGVIQSPRHLIKEKRETATLKCYPIPRHDTVYWYQQGPGQDPQFLISFYEKMQSDKGSIPDRFSAQQFSDYHSELNMSSLELGDSALYFCASSLSMNEQFFGPGTRLTVL.

This clone appeared a single time. This chain links TRBV6-5 with TRBJ2-5; the D gene is possibly TRBD1 (5 bases). This CDR3 has 13 residues. The germline gives CDR1 MNHEY, CDR2 SVGAGI. V gave up 5 bases and J gave up 1 base, with 8 bases separating them. As DNA, the CDR3 is TGTGCCAGCAGTACGACAGCCCAAGAGACCCAGTACTTC. It translates to CASSTTAQETQYF.

The V call is TRBV5-1, the J call TRBJ2-3, with TRBD2 as a possible D gene (6 bases). Germline CDR1 reads SGHRS; CDR2 reads YFSETQ. Trimming took 1 base from V and 6 from J, leaving 12 bases between them. This CDR3 is built from 14 residues. DNA of the CDR3: TGCGCCAGCAGCTTGTCGGGAGACCGGGATACGCAGTATTTT. It yields the protein CASSLSGDRDTQYF.

This chain joins TRBV9 and TRBJ1-2; 7 nucleotides align to TRBD1. This CDR3 comprises 13 residues. Germline V gene sequence: CDR1 SGDLS, CDR2 YYNGEE. After removal of 2 bases from V and 3 bases from J, the junction contained 1 base not matched to a gene. CDR3 residues: CASSVDRDYGYTF. DNA of the CDR3: TGTGCCAGCAGCGTTGACAGGGACTATGGCTACACCTTC.

The chain employs TRBV9 and TRBJ1-1, with D possibly TRBD1 on 6 matching bases. The CDR3 consists of 14 residues. Trimming cost V 4 bases and J 6 bases, with 16 bases left between them. Per the germline V gene, CDR1 is SGDLS and CDR2 is YYNGEE. The CDR3 coding sequence is TGTGCCAGCAGCCCCGGCGGGGGGCTAGCTGAAGCTTTCTTT. It encodes CASSPGGGLAEAFF.

In this sample, this clone turned up once. The CDR3 DNA sequence: TGTGCCTGGAGGCTTAATACAGGGGGGCATGGCTACACCTTC. It specifies CAWRLNTGGHGYTF. This chain connects TRBV30 to TRBJ1-2, with 8 bases matching TRBD1. Trimming took 3 bases from V and 6 from J; bases not matched to a gene: 9. CDR3 length: 14 residues. The germline CDR1 and CDR2 sequences are GTSNPN and SVGIG (reference sequence).

Note on this clone: Relative to the germline gene, one junction end is altered; a read error may explain this. The CDR3 loop is CASSLRGQVNF. DNA of the CDR3: TGTGCCAGCAGTTTAAGGGGACAGGTTAACTTC. This rearrangement joins TRBV28 to TRBJ2-7, with TRBD1 matching over 8 bases. Germline CDR1 is MDHEN and CDR2 is SYDVKM. The CDR3 spans 11 residues.

This CDR3 reads CASSPPNRGTLGNTIYF. The CDR3 coding sequence is TGTGCCAGCTCACCACCGAACAGGGGGACTCTGGGAAACACCATATATTTT. The genes are TRBV18 and TRBJ1-3, with TRBD1 identical over 8 bases. The V gene's germline CDR1 is KGHSH and CDR2 LQKENI. CDR3 size: 17 residues. After removal of 0 bases from V and 4 bases from J, the junction contained 8 bases not matched to a gene.

The rearrangement links TRBV10-3 to TRBJ2-5; D gene unclear. The V gene lost 0 bases and the J gene lost 4 bases, with 9 bases spanning the gap. The V gene's germline CDR1 is ENHRY and CDR2 SYGVKD. The CDR3 runs to 14 residues. CDR3 coding DNA: TGTGCCATCAGTGAGTCGTTCCAGCGAGAGACCCAGTACTTC. This gives the protein CAISESFQRETQYF.

V gene TRBV18 combines with J gene TRBJ1-4, with 7 bases lining up with TRBD1. J lost 6 bases, V lost 1 base, and 5 bases had no gene match. In germline, CDR1 is KGHSH, CDR2 LQKENI. The CDR3 totals 15 residues. CDR3: CASSPRRGTDEKLFF. CDR3 sequence (DNA): TGTGCCAGCTCACCACGCAGGGGGACTGATGAAAAACTGTTTTTT.

This chain joins TRBV4-3 and TRBJ2-7; D may be TRBD1 (6 bases). The V end was cut by 1 base, the J end by 3 bases, with 7 bases between. The CDR3 has 13 amino acids. The V gene's germline CDR1 is LGHNA and CDR2 YSLEER. The CDR3 here is CASSQGQDYEQYF. As DNA, the CDR3 is TGCGCCAGCAGCCAAGGACAGGACTACGAGCAGTACTTC.

The V call is TRBV7-2, the J call TRBJ1-2, with TRBD1 as a possible D gene (6 bases). The CDR3 has 13 residues. Germline V gives CDR1 SGHTA, CDR2 FQGNSA. V lost 5 bases and J 3 bases, leaving 10 bases between the germline ends. Here the CDR3 reads CASSASGDYGYTF. Written as DNA, the CDR3 is TGTGCCAGCAGCGCCTCAGGGGACTATGGCTACACCTTC.

The chain combines TRBV30 with TRBJ2-2; 8 bases are shared with TRBD2. Germline CDR1 GTSNPN, CDR2 SVGIG (reference sequence). Germline trimming cut 4 bases from V and 7 bases from J; bases unmatched to any gene: 8. This CDR3 has 14 residues. The CDR3 protein is CAWKGSGTFGELFF. DNA for the CDR3: TGTGCCTGGAAGGGTAGCGGGACGTTCGGGGAGCTGTTTTTT.

The chain uses TRBV4-3 and TRBJ1-1, with D possibly being TRBD1 (6 bases). Per the germline V gene, CDR1 is LGHNA and CDR2 is YSLEER. Trimming stripped 2 bases from V and 4 bases from J, with 14 bases between. The CDR3 length is 15 residues. As DNA, the CDR3 is TGCGCCAGCAGCCAACTTAACAGGGTTGGCACTGAAGCTTTCTTT. Residues: CASSQLNRVGTEAFF.

The V call is TRBV4-2, the J call TRBJ2-7; 7 bases are a match to TRBD1. The CDR3 extends over 15 amino acids. Trimming took 7 bases from V and 5 from J; bases not matched to a gene: 14. Per the germline V gene, CDR1 is LGHNA and CDR2 is YNFKEQ. As DNA, the CDR3 is TGTGCCAGCATGGTCTCTGGGACAGAGATTGACGAGCAGTACTTC. This encodes CASMVSGTEIDEQYF.

The rearrangement uses TRBV11-1 and TRBJ2-7; 9 positions agree with TRBD1. Germline CDR1 SGHAT, CDR2 FQDESV (reference sequence). The CDR3 runs to 15 residues. The trim removed 5 bases at V and 2 bases at J, leaving 7 bases unmatched. The CDR3 sequence is CASSHSGTGPYEQYF. DNA for the CDR3: TGTGCCAGCAGCCACTCCGGGACAGGGCCCTACGAGCAGTACTTC.

The CDR3 region is CASSVGGVSNTGELFF. In DNA form, the CDR3 reads TGTGCCAGCAGCGTAGGCGGGGTATCGAACACCGGGGAGCTGTTTTTT. The genes are TRBV9 and TRBJ2-2, with a tentative D call TRBD2 (6 bases). CDR1 SGDLS and CDR2 YYNGEE come from the germline V gene. The CDR3 loop spans 16 amino acids. V was shortened by 0 bases and J by 0 bases, with 9 bases between the two germline ends.

This clone was seen a single time. V is TRBV29-1 and J is TRBJ2-1; 10 nucleotides line up with TRBD2. This CDR3 has 16 amino acids. V gave up 1 base and J gave up 3 bases; unmatched junction bases: 6. CDR1 is SQVTM and CDR2 is ANQGSEA in the germline V gene. The CDR3 loop reads CSVEVPSGSSYNEQFF. In nucleotides, the CDR3 is TGCAGCGTTGAAGTGCCTAGCGGGAGCAGCTACAATGAGCAGTTCTTC.

The chain has TRBV10-2 and TRBJ2-7, with D possibly being TRBD2 (5 bases). The CDR3 has 12 amino acids. Trimming removed 10 bases at V and 3 bases at J, with 13 bases between. Germline CDR1 reads WSHSY; CDR2 reads SAAADI. The chain's CDR3 is CATEDGNYEQYF. In DNA form, the CDR3 reads TGCGCCACCGAGGACGGGAACTACGAGCAGTACTTC.

The chain joins TRBV30 to TRBJ1-5, with D perhaps TRBD1 (6 bases). With 4 bases removed from V and 3 bases from J, the gap between germline ends came to 16 bases. The CDR3 totals 15 residues. From germline, CDR1 is GTSNPN and CDR2 SVGIG (reference sequence). Here the CDR3 reads CAWTSRGGNNQPQHF. The CDR3 DNA reads TGTGCCTGGACCTCACGGGGGGGCAACAATCAGCCCCAGCATTTT. The full variable domain, rest sourced from reference TRBV30 and TRBJ1-5, is SQTIHQWPATLVQPVGSPLSLECTVEGTSNPNLYWYRQAAGRGLQLLFYSVGIGQISSEVPQNLSASRPQDRQFILSSKKLLLSDSGFYLCAWTSRGGNNQPQHFGDGTRLSIL.

The J gene is TRBJ1-1, the V gene TRBV7-6; D possibly corresponds to TRBD1 (6 bases). Between the trimmed V and J ends, which lost 4 bases and 0 bases, there was a span of 15 bases. Germline V gene sequence: CDR1 SGHVS, CDR2 FNYEAQ. CDR3 size: 16 residues. This CDR3 is CASSSPQGLMNTEAFF. CDR3 DNA: TGTGCCAGCAGCTCCCCACAGGGCCTCATGAACACTGAAGCTTTCTTT.

The chain has TRBV24-1 and TRBJ2-2; a weak D match, TRBD2 (6 bases). The length of the CDR3 is 16 residues. CDR1 is KGHDR and CDR2 is SFDVKD in the germline V gene. V lost 0 bases and J 1 base, leaving 8 bases between the germline ends. The CDR3, as DNA: TGTGCCACCAGTGATTTGTGGGAGGAGAACACCGGGGAGCTGTTTTTT. The encoded protein is CATSDLWEENTGELFF.

Only one count was recorded for this clone. This chain uses TRBV5-1 with TRBJ2-6; 7 bases agree with TRBD1. J lost 3 bases, V lost 4 bases, and 4 bases had no gene match. Germline assignment: CDR1 SGHRS and CDR2 YFSETQ. The CDR3 is 15 amino acids. CDR3 amino acids: CASSLGTVGANVLTF. The CDR3 region has the DNA TGCGCCAGCAGCCTTGGGACAGTTGGGGCCAACGTCCTGACTTTC.

The chain links TRBV6-2 or TRBV6-3 to TRBJ2-3; 9 bases line up with TRBD2. After removal of 2 bases from V and 2 bases from J, the junction contained 5 bases not matched to a gene. Germline V gene sequence: CDR1 MNHEY, CDR2 SVGEGT. This CDR3 contains 16 residues. This CDR3 is CASSYGASGNTDTQYF. In nucleotides, the CDR3 is TGTGCCAGCAGTTACGGGGCTAGCGGGAACACAGATACGCAGTATTTT.

This sequence joins TRBV9 and TRBJ2-2, with D perhaps TRBD1 (6 bases). Germline CDR1 and CDR2: SGDLS and YYNGEE. Trimming removed 0 bases at V and 0 bases at J, with 18 bases between. This CDR3 has 19 amino acids. CDR3 nucleotides: TGTGCCAGCAGCGTAGCTCGTGGACAGCAGTTAACGAACACCGGGGAGCTGTTTTTT. Its protein product is CASSVARGQQLTNTGELFF.